These 8 T cell receptor beta chains were sequenced from one sample in a study of CD8+ T cells in alopecia areata (dated by TCRdb to between 2018 and 2020). Reading the label with the study, this specimen's time point is: 4 weeks on oral tofacitinib. The meaning of the sample's treatment or condition label: oral pan-JAK inhibitor, 5-10 mg twice daily. Receptors were amplified or captured by the immunoSEQ multiplex PCR assay. RNA was extracted from all samples and reverse transcribed into cDNA, which served as template for TCR sequencing. In TCRdb, the immuneACCESS table is reduced to in-frame sequences with V and J assigned. These tables do not hold every clone; where another copy was compared, an unresolved V gene accounts for under half, and the others remain unexplained. This sample has about 120,000 clones in its table, and about 50% of those were observed once. Of the sample, about 0.5% is held by the ten largest clones.

Sequenced here: CD4+ T cells sorted from blood, sampled at week 4, from a patient treated with tofacitinib. These TCRs come from a human donor with alopecia areata.

This clone was found once. The rearrangement uses TRBV23-1 and TRBJ2-7; 8 bases are shared with TRBD1. TRBV23-1 is known as an ORF, though its function is uncertain. CDR3 length equals 15 residues. Trimming took 3 bases from V and 2 from J; bases not matched to a gene: 6. The CDR3 reads CASSQTGDWAYEQYF. CDR3 DNA sequence: TGCGCCAGCAGTCAGACAGGGGATTGGGCCTACGAGCAGTACTTC.

This rearrangement joins TRBV5-4 to TRBJ1-1; D might be TRBD1 (6 bases). The CDR3 is 15 amino acids. Trimming removed 5 bases from V and 0 bases from J, with 14 bases in between. In germline, CDR1 is SGHNT, CDR2 YYREEE (reference sequence). In DNA form, the CDR3 reads TGTGCCAGCAGACAGCACAGGGCAATGAACACTGAAGCTTTCTTT. It translates to CASRQHRAMNTEAFF.

V is TRBV6-6 and J is TRBJ2-7, with D perhaps assigned TRBD1 or TRBD2 (6 bases each). The ends were cut back, 3 bases at V and 11 bases at J, with 17 bases in the middle. The CDR3 totals 13 residues. The germline CDR1 and CDR2 sequences are MNHNY and SVGAGI (reference sequence). The CDR3 region has the DNA TGTGCCAGCAGTTATCACCCCAACAGGGAGGAGTACTTC. The encoded protein is CASSYHPNREEYF.

The chain employs TRBV6-4 and TRBJ1-2; 12 nucleotides align to TRBD1. Germline CDR1 is MRHNA and CDR2 is SNTAGT. This CDR3 spans 16 amino acids. Losses at the gene ends were 0 bases for V and 8 bases for J; bases not matched to a gene: 7. The CDR3 DNA reads TGTGCCAGCAGTGACTCGGGACAGGGGGCAAGTCGGGGCTACACCTTC. As protein: CASSDSGQGASRGYTF.

The CDR3 bases are TGCAGCGCGTCAGGGGAGACAGATACGCAGTATTTT. Its protein product is CSASGETDTQYF. The V and J genes are TRBV29-1 and TRBJ2-3; D is possibly TRBD1 (6 bases). V lost 7 bases to trimming and J lost 3 bases, with 11 bases between them. This CDR3 is 12 amino acids long. The germline gives CDR1 SQVTM, CDR2 ANQGSEA.

This clone occurred a few times. The V and J genes are TRBV5-4 and TRBJ1-1; weak D call: TRBD1 (6 bases). Germline assignment: CDR1 SGHNT and CDR2 YYREEE (reference sequence). V lost 0 bases and J lost 1, with 16 bases in between. This CDR3 contains 17 residues. The CDR3 nucleotides read TGTGCCAGCAGCTTGGCCGGGACGAGGGGGAGGAACACTGAAGCTTTCTTT. Translating it yields CASSLAGTRGRNTEAFF.

J is TRBJ2-5 and V is TRBV4-1; either TRBD1 or TRBD2 may supply D (6 bases each). The CDR3 totals 15 residues. The V gene's germline CDR1 is MGHRA and CDR2 YSYEKL. V lost 6 bases and J 1 base, leaving 15 bases between the germline ends. The CDR3 reads CASREGGGSQETQYF. The CDR3 nucleotides read TGCGCCAGCAGAGAGGGGGGTGGGAGCCAAGAGACCCAGTACTTC.

This chain uses TRBV25-1 with TRBJ1-5, with D possibly TRBD1 on 5 matching bases. Germline values: CDR1 MGHDK, CDR2 SYGVNS. The CDR3 is 14 residues long. V gave up 4 bases and J gave up 1 base, with 8 bases separating them. The chain's CDR3 is CASSAWDSNQPQHF. The CDR3 DNA follows: TGTGCCAGCAGTGCTTGGGACAGCAATCAGCCCCAGCATTTT.